This note documents a single T cell receptor (beta chain) sequence. The data stem from a study of sequential checkpoint blockade in melanoma. The overall study: Each arm's sequence ended with maintenance nivolumab.

The assay was immunoSEQ multiplex PCR, and TCRdb's table has in-frame clones only and misses some. The sample yields 30,000 to 35,000 clones, approximately 81% seen once. V was trimmed by 2 bases and J by 2 bases, leaving 8 bases between them. The germline V gene encodes CDR1 SGHDT and CDR2 YYEEEE. The CDR3 is 14 residues long. Documented treatment: randomized to nivolumab then ipilimumab (arm A) or the reverse (arm B). The sample was CD8+ T cells sorted from blood (inferred from file names), taken from a patient given nivolumab and ipilimumab in sequence. This TCR was recovered from a human donor with melanoma. The gene calls are TRBV5-6 and TRBJ1-5; D gene uncertain. Here the CDR3 reads CASSFGPGNQPQHF. The CDR3 nucleotides read TGTGCCAGCAGCTTTGGGCCAGGCAATCAGCCCCAGCATTTT.